These 21 T cell receptor beta chains were sequenced from one sample in a study of breast tumors, draining lymph nodes, adjacent tissues. In TCRdb, the multiplex PCR reads were re-called with MiXCR into one record per CDR3 protein. This table holds more than 85,000 distinct CDR3 sequences, 21% found once. Breast cancer patients provided tissue from their axillary draining lymph nodes. Sequenced material: axillary lymph node tissue. The receptors were sampled from a female donor with breast cancer. Some clones in this sample may be carry-over from other donors' samples.

The sample holds many counts of this clonotype. V is TRBV6-6 and J is TRBJ1-6; D is ambiguous. The CDR3 extends over 14 amino acids. V was cut by 6 bases and J by 7 bases, with 13 bases left in between. The V gene's germline CDR1 is MNHNY and CDR2 SVGAGI (reference sequence). CDR3 sequence reads: CASRVVQENSPLHF. CDR3 nucleotide sequence: TGTGCCAGCAGGGTCGTTCAGGAGAATTCACCCCTCCACTTT.

The chain uses TRBV7-2 and TRBJ2-1; TRBD2 is a possible D gene (6 bases). The CDR3 totals 15 residues. Trimming shortened V by 6 bases and J by 2 bases, and 14 bases separated the two germline ends. Germline loops: CDR1 SGHTA, CDR2 FQGNSA. CDR3: CASRIEGGTYNEQFF. The CDR3 bases are TGTGCCAGCAGAATAGAGGGAGGAACCTACAATGAGCAGTTCTTC.

The chain joins TRBV2 to TRBJ2-7; D possibly uses TRBD1 or TRBD2 (5 bases each). The CDR3 covers 12 residues. CDR1 SNHLY and CDR2 FYNNEI come from the germline V gene. V lost 8 bases and J 7 bases, leaving 15 bases between the germline ends. CDR3 nucleotide sequence: TGTGCCAGCTCAGTTAGAGGGGTTGAGCAGTACTTC. It translates to CASSVRGVEQYF.

The sample holds many counts of this clonotype. The chain carries TRBV9 and TRBJ2-1, with 10 bases lining up with TRBD2. With 1 base clipped from V and 1 base from J, the junction kept 8 bases outside the gene matches. Germline V lookup: CDR1 SGDLS, CDR2 YYNGEE. The CDR3 has 18 residues. CDR3 nucleotide sequence: TGTGCCAGCAGCGTACCTACTAGCGGGGTGCGATCCTACAATGAGCAGTTCTTC. It is translated as CASSVPTSGVRSYNEQFF.

This clonotype was seen repeatedly, ten times or more. This chain uses TRBV6-6 with TRBJ2-7; the D gene is possibly TRBD1 (6 bases). The CDR3 is 14 amino acids. V lost 5 bases, J lost 7 bases, and 18 bases lay in between. From germline, CDR1 is MNHNY and CDR2 SVGAGI (reference sequence). The CDR3 DNA is TGTGCCAGCAGTGCAGGGACAATCTCGCTTGAGCAGTACTTC. The encoded protein is CASSAGTISLEQYF.

This clonotype was observed many times. The V and J genes are TRBV6-5 and TRBJ2-3; D is uncertain. CDR1 and CDR2 from the germline V gene are MNHEY and SVGAGI. With 0 bases removed from V and 1 base from J, the gap between germline ends came to 8 bases. The CDR3 runs 15 residues. CDR3 DNA: TGTGCCAGCAGTTACTCCCATCAGGGCACAGATACGCAGTATTTT. Its protein is CASSYSHQGTDTQYF.

A remark on this clonotype: A much larger clone differs by one base, so this may be a read error. The V and J genes are TRBV7-8 and TRBJ2-2, with a possible D match to TRBD1 (5 bases). This CDR3 spans 16 amino acids. The germline gives CDR1 SGHVS, CDR2 FQNEAQ. Trimming left V 1 base short and J 3 bases short, with 12 bases between. The CDR3 DNA reads TGTGCCAGCAGCTTAGGGGGCAGCTTATACACCGGGGAGCTGTTTTTT. It codes for CASSLGGSLYTGELFF. Full variable domain (rest looked up from reference TRBV7-8 and TRBJ2-2): GAGVSQSPRYKVAKRGQDVALRCDPISGHVSLFWYQQALGQGPEFLTYFQNEAQLDKSGLPSDRFFAERPEGSVSTLKIQRTQQEDSAVYLCASSLGGSLYTGELFFGEGSRLTVL.

The V and J genes are TRBV19 and TRBJ1-1; tentative D call: TRBD1 (6 bases). The CDR3 extends over 14 amino acids. Germline CDR1 LNHDA, CDR2 SQIVND (reference sequence). With 1 base removed from V and 1 base from J, the gap between germline ends came to 7 bases. For the CDR3, the DNA is TGTGCCAGTAGTATAGTAGGGGGGAACACTGAAGCTTTCTTT. It translates to CASSIVGGNTEAFF.

The genes are TRBV28 and TRBJ2-5; 8 nucleotides line up with TRBD2. J gave up 5 bases and V 3 bases, and 11 bases lay outside the gene matches. The CDR3 has 16 residues. The germline V gene encodes CDR1 MDHEN and CDR2 SYDVKM. CDR3 in amino acids: CASSFVGGGARETQYF. The CDR3 DNA reads TGTGCCAGCAGTTTTGTCGGGGGGGGCGCAAGGGAGACCCAGTACTTC.

This clonotype was seen at least ten times. The chain recombines TRBV19 with TRBJ1-2; TRBD1 aligns across 9 bases. The junction had 14 bases not matched to a gene; V was cut back by 7 bases and J by 8 bases. The CDR3 sequence is 15 residues long. Germline V CDR1 and CDR2: LNHDA, SQIVND (reference sequence). CDR3 residues: CASKNRGRDMEGYTF. The CDR3 DNA reads as TGTGCCAGTAAAAACAGGGGGCGAGATATGGAGGGCTACACCTTC.

In regard to this clonotype: A read error is possible here, since a much larger clone lies one base away. The rearrangement uses TRBV6-6 and TRBJ2-3; a possible D gene is TRBD2 (5 bases). Germline assignment: CDR1 MNHNY and CDR2 SVGAGI (reference sequence). The CDR3 is 15 residues long. CDR3 sequence reads: CASSYDADWGDAQYF. The CDR3 DNA reads as TGTGCCAGCAGTTACGATGCGGATTGGGGAGATGCGCAGTATTTT.

The table lists this clonotype with many counts. The chain links TRBV19 to TRBJ2-1, with D possibly matching TRBD2 (5 bases). Trimming stripped 1 base from V and 10 bases from J, with 8 bases between. The CDR3 has 12 residues. Germline V CDR1 and CDR2: LNHDA, SQIVND (reference sequence). CDR3 DNA: TGTGCCAGTAGTATAGGGCGGGCCGAGCAGTTCTTC. Translated: CASSIGRAEQFF.

This clonotype was observed a few times. This may be a read error, as it is one base from a much larger clone. The chain combines TRBV4-1 with TRBJ2-1; D may be TRBD1 or TRBD2 (6 bases each). The CDR3 loop spans 16 amino acids. CDR1 and CDR2 from the germline V gene are MGHRA and YSYEKL. CDR3 residues: CASSPGPARGEYEQLF. The CDR3, as DNA: TGCGCCAGCAGCCCAGGCCCCGCAAGGGGGGAGTATGAGCAGCTCTTC.

This clonotype was counted ten times or more. The rearrangement links TRBV9 to TRBJ2-1; either TRBD1 or TRBD2 may fit D (6 bases each). Germline CDR1 SGDLS, CDR2 YYNGEE. This CDR3 is 12 amino acids long. V dropped 0 bases and J dropped 15 bases, with 13 bases sitting between them. The CDR3 DNA follows: TGTGCCAGCAGCGTAGAAGGGGGAGGTCGGTTCTTC. Amino acid sequence: CASSVEGGGRFF.

This clonotype was seen repeatedly, ten times or more. The V gene is TRBV12-3 or TRBV12-4, the J gene TRBJ1-5, with D perhaps TRBD1 (6 bases). The CDR3 extends over 15 amino acids. Trimming left V 1 base short and J 2 bases short, with 9 bases between. CDR3 region: CASSLGGGGNQPQHF. CDR3 bases: TGTGCCAGCAGTTTAGGCGGGGGCGGCAATCAGCCCCAGCATTTT.

Worth noting for this clonotype: One base away lies a much larger clone, so this may be a sequencing read error. The V call is TRBV3-1, the J call TRBJ2-2; D is uncertain. Trimming pared 7 bases from V and 1 base from J, leaving 7 bases between. The V gene's germline CDR1 is LGHDT and CDR2 YNNKEL (reference sequence). CDR3 size: 13 residues. The CDR3 here is CASNLENTGELFF. In DNA, the CDR3 is TGTGCCAGCAACCTCGAGAACACCGGGGAGCTGTTTTTT.

A few counts support this clonotype. V usage is TRBV27 and J usage is TRBJ2-3, with no clear D. CDR3 length: 12 residues. The V gene's germline CDR1 is MNHEY and CDR2 SMNVEV (reference sequence). Trimming removed 7 bases from V and 0 bases from J, with 5 bases in between. CDR3 residues: CASTDSTDTQYF. CDR3 sequence (DNA): TGTGCCAGCACGGACAGCACAGATACGCAGTATTTT.

The CDR3 region is CAWSGRRGQRNTEAFF. The CDR3 DNA reads TGTGCCTGGAGTGGGAGAAGAGGACAGAGGAACACTGAAGCTTTCTTT. The chain joins TRBV30 to TRBJ1-1, with D possibly matching TRBD1 (6 bases). The CDR3 has 16 residues. CDR1 is GTSNPN and CDR2 is SVGIG in the germline V gene (reference sequence). The V gene lost 1 base and the J gene lost 1 base, with 16 bases spanning the gap. The full variable domain, completed using reference TRBV30 and TRBJ1-1, is SQTIHQWPATLVQPVGSPLSLECTVEGTSNPNLYWYRQAAGRGLQLLFYSVGIGQISSEVPQNLSASRPQDRQFILSSKKLLLSDSGFYLCAWSGRRGQRNTEAFFGQGTRLTVV.

This clonotype was detected only a few times. V is TRBV7-3 and J is TRBJ2-2; TRBD1 matches 9 bases. This CDR3 is 17 amino acids long. Trimming at V came to 5 bases and at J to 4 bases, leaving 11 bases not matched to a gene. Germline CDR1 is SGHTA and CDR2 is FQGTGA. In nucleotides, the CDR3 is TGTGCCAGCAGCCCGAATAGGGACAGGGCCGTCACCGGGGAGCTGTTTTTT. This translates into CASSPNRDRAVTGELFF.

This clonotype came up a few times. A single base separates this from a much larger clone, so it may be a read error. V is TRBV19 and J is TRBJ1-4; TRBD1 is a possible D gene (6 bases). The V gene's germline CDR1 is LNHDA and CDR2 SQIVND (reference sequence). CDR3 length equals 15 residues. The CDR3 DNA is TGTGCCGGTAGTATAGGGGGGGCGACTAATGAAAAACTGTTTTTT. It is translated as CAGSIGGATNEKLFF.

This clonotype has a count of ten or more. This chain joins TRBV5-1 and TRBJ1-3; D remains unclear. Trimming shortened V by 1 base and J by 0 bases, and 14 bases separated the two germline ends. Germline V gene lookup returns CDR1 SGHRS and CDR2 YFSETQ. The CDR3 consists of 17 residues. CDR3 sequence (DNA): TGCGCCAGCAGCTTGTATGGCGCTGGTTTCTCTGGAAACACCATATATTTT. Amino acid sequence: CASSLYGAGFSGNTIYF.